This is a list of T cell receptor beta chains from one sample in a study of cytomegalovirus exposure and HLA in healthy donors. The table came from immunoSEQ multiplex PCR; TCRdb's copy has only in-frame clones and leaves some out. The repertoire consists of some 210,000 clones, with 75% to 80% occurring once and the leading ten covering 2% to 2.5%. The sample comprised PBMCs. Receptors were obtained from a woman in her twenties or thirties in good health and CMV-seropositive. The CDR3 runs from the conserved cysteine through the conserved F or W. The order of the fields is J gene, V gene, D gene, clone size, CDR3 DNA, CDR3 protein. The D gene is left open where the match is weak. Clone size is stated in some rows and not others, as once, few, many or a class when expanded.

j_gene: TRBJ2-2; v_gene: TRBV11-2; d_gene: .; abundance: .; CDR3nt: TGTGCCAGCAGCTTAGATCACAGCACCGGGGAGCTGTTTTTT; CDR3aa: CASSLDHSTGELFF
j_gene: TRBJ2-5; v_gene: TRBV27; d_gene: TRBD2; abundance: once; CDR3nt: TGTGCCACTAGCGGGGGGGCATTGGGAGAGACCCAGTACTTC; CDR3aa: CATSGGALGETQYF
j_gene: TRBJ1-2; v_gene: TRBV4-2; d_gene: .; abundance: .; CDR3nt: TGTGCCAGCAGCCAAGATGCTAACCAGGGTCGGTATGGCTACACCTTC; CDR3aa: CASSQDANQGRYGYTF
j_gene: TRBJ2-7; v_gene: TRBV27; d_gene: .; abundance: .; CDR3nt: TGTGCCAGCAGTTCCACCTACGAGCAGTACTTC; CDR3aa: CASSSTYEQYF
j_gene: TRBJ2-7; v_gene: TRBV4-3; d_gene: TRBD2; abundance: .; CDR3nt: TGCGCCAGCAGCCGGCTTTTGGGGACTAGCGGGAGGAATAGCTACGAGCAGTACTTC; CDR3aa: CASSRLLGTSGRNSYEQYF
j_gene: TRBJ1-6; v_gene: TRBV18; d_gene: .; abundance: .; CDR3nt: TGTGCCAGCTCACCAAGCGGCAGAAAAAATTCACCCCTCCACTTT; CDR3aa: CASSPSGRKNSPLHF
j_gene: TRBJ2-7; v_gene: TRBV19; d_gene: TRBD1; abundance: .; CDR3nt: TGTGCCAGTAGTATTGTGGGACAGGTCTACGAGCAGTACTTC; CDR3aa: CASSIVGQVYEQYF
j_gene: TRBJ2-6; v_gene: TRBV19; d_gene: .; abundance: once; CDR3nt: TGTGCCAGTAGTATACAAGGCTCTGGGGCCAACGTCCTGACTTTT; CDR3aa: CASSIQGSGANVLTF
j_gene: TRBJ2-6; v_gene: TRBV7-9; d_gene: .; abundance: once; CDR3nt: TGTGCCAGCAGCTTAGCGGGGGCAGGGTGGCTCCCTGGGGCCAACGTCCTGACTTTC; CDR3aa: CASSLAGAGWLPGANVLTF
j_gene: TRBJ1-1; v_gene: TRBV5-1; d_gene: .; abundance: .; CDR3nt: TGCGCCAGCAGCTTGCTTTGGGGAGGGAACACTGAAGCTTTCTTT; CDR3aa: CASSLLWGGNTEAFF
j_gene: TRBJ1-2; v_gene: TRBV5-1; d_gene: .; abundance: .; CDR3nt: TGCGCCAGCAGCTTGACCGCCAGAAATGAGGGCGGCTACACCTTC; CDR3aa: CASSLTARNEGGYTF
j_gene: TRBJ2-7; v_gene: TRBV29-1; d_gene: TRBD1; abundance: .; CDR3nt: TGCAGCGTCGGACAGGGGGTCTCCTACGAGCAGTACTTC; CDR3aa: CSVGQGVSYEQYF
j_gene: TRBJ2-7; v_gene: TRBV7-4; d_gene: .; abundance: .; CDR3nt: TGTGCCAGCAGCTTACCAGCGGTTTCTTCCCACCTATACGAGCAGTACTTC; CDR3aa: CASSLPAVSSHLYEQYF
j_gene: TRBJ2-3; v_gene: TRBV6-5; d_gene: .; abundance: .; CDR3nt: TGTGCCAGCAGATCCCCGGGCGGGGCAGATACGCAGTATTTT; CDR3aa: CASRSPGGADTQYF
j_gene: TRBJ1-5; v_gene: TRBV19; d_gene: .; abundance: .; CDR3nt: TGTGCCAGTAGTATATGGGGGGAGAGCAATCAGCCCCAGCATTTT; CDR3aa: CASSIWGESNQPQHF
j_gene: TRBJ1-2; v_gene: TRBV28; d_gene: TRBD1; abundance: .; CDR3nt: TGTGCCAGCAGTTTTGTTATCGCAGGGGGCGCCGGCTACACCTTC; CDR3aa: CASSFVIAGGAGYTF
j_gene: TRBJ2-3; v_gene: TRBV30; d_gene: TRBD1; abundance: .; CDR3nt: TGTGCCTTCTCGGAGGACAGGCTTGCACATGTTACGCAGTATTTT; CDR3aa: CAFSEDRLAHVTQYF